Listed below are T cell receptor beta chains from one sample, sequenced in a study of control samples from healthy donors and cancer patients. Produced via immunoSEQ multiplex PCR; TCRdb's table is partial and in-frame only. The table has about 140,000 clones, roughly 92% seen once; the top ten hold around 13%. The source material was blood. The receptor source for this set is a man in his forties in good health. The CDR3 runs from the conserved cysteine through the conserved F or W. The order of the fields is clone size, D gene, J gene, V gene, CDR3 protein, CDR3 DNA. D genes are given only for firm matches. Clone size is shown for a subset of rows, as once, few, many or a class of expanded clone.

NA,TRBD2,TRBJ2-5,TRBV18,CASSPGLAETQYF,TGTGCCAGCTCACCGGGACTAGCGGAGACCCAGTACTTC
NA,TRBD1,TRBJ2-1,TRBV7-9,CASRPTGPLGQFF,TGTGCCAGCAGGCCGACAGGGCCCCTTGGGCAGTTCTTC
once,NA,TRBJ1-5,TRBV18,CASFAMSLPQHF,TGTGCCAGCTTCGCTATGAGCCTGCCCCAGCATTTT
NA,NA,TRBJ1-4,TRBV7-9,CASSLGDAGTNEKLFF,TGTGCCAGCAGCTTAGGGGACGCGGGGACTAATGAAAAACTGTTTTTT
once,TRBD2,TRBJ2-1,TRBV3-1/TRBV3-2,CASSPRAGVGGDEQFF,TGTGCCAGCAGCCCAAGAGCGGGAGTGGGGGGGGATGAGCAGTTCTTC
once,TRBD2,TRBJ2-3,TRBV20-1,CSASTWRGGGRPDTQYF,TGCAGTGCTAGTACGTGGCGGGGGGGCGGAAGACCAGATACGCAGTATTTT
NA,TRBD1,TRBJ1-2,TRBV13,CASSPRDSVNYGYTF,TGTGCCAGCAGCCCAAGGGACAGCGTGAACTATGGCTACACCTTC
NA,TRBD1,TRBJ2-5,TRBV6-2/TRBV6-3,CASSHRDRGYQETQYF,TGTGCCAGCAGTCACCGGGACAGGGGATACCAAGAGACCCAGTACTTC
NA,TRBD2,TRBJ2-2,TRBV19,CASSTYLAGGMGTGELFF,TGTGCCAGTAGTACTTACCTAGCGGGAGGGATGGGCACCGGGGAGCTGTTTTTT
NA,TRBD1,TRBJ1-1,TRBV4-2,CASSQWYRDRGKGEAFF,TGTGCCAGCAGCCAATGGTACCGGGACAGGGGAAAAGGTGAAGCTTTCTTT
once,NA,TRBJ1-2,TRBV5-4,CASSVGGGYTF,TGTGCCAGCAGTGTGGGGGGGGGCTACACCTTC
NA,TRBD2,TRBJ2-3,TRBV6-2/TRBV6-3,CASSFLAELTDTQYF,TGTGCCAGCAGTTTCCTAGCGGAGCTCACAGATACGCAGTATTTT
NA,NA,TRBJ1-2,TRBV10-3,CASQSDGLRNNYGYTF,TGTGCCTCACAGAGCGACGGACTCCGGAATAACTATGGCTACACCTTC
once,NA,TRBJ1-2,TRBV5-4,CASSLGGPGGYTF,TGTGCCAGCAGCTTGGGGGGACCGGGTGGCTACACCTTC
NA,NA,TRBJ2-2,TRBV4-3,CASSQDVGARELFF,TGCGCCAGCAGCCAAGATGTGGGGGCGAGGGAGCTGTTTTTT
NA,NA,TRBJ2-7,TRBV24-1,CATSDTPGTQGSYEQYF,TGTGCCACCAGTGACACCCCCGGGACGCAGGGTTCCTACGAGCAGTACTTC
NA,NA,TRBJ2-5,TRBV27,CASSLSSSLKTQYF,TGTGCCAGCAGTTTATCAAGTAGTTTGAAGACCCAGTACTTC